These 13 T cell receptor beta chains came from one sample sequenced in a study of shared clonotypes between healthy human individuals. The table came from immunoSEQ multiplex PCR; TCRdb's copy has only in-frame clones and leaves some out. This sample has some 790,000 clones, with 72% found just once. The source material was memory CD4+ T cells sorted from blood. Documented subset: CD45RA-negative fraction. The receptors were gathered from a woman aged 30 to 39 in good health.

The chain combines TRBV23-1 with TRBJ2-7; D unresolved. TRBV23-1 is marked as an open reading frame, function uncertain. The CDR3 consists of 19 residues. V was shortened by 4 bases and J by 3 bases, with 28 bases between the two germline ends. Here the CDR3 reads CASSPPFAVLPGGLYEQYF. Written as DNA, the CDR3 is TGCGCCAGCAGTCCCCCGTTCGCGGTTTTACCGGGTGGGCTCTACGAGCAGTACTTC.

The chain uses TRBV14 and TRBJ2-5; no clear D gene. V lost 4 bases and J lost 5, with 17 bases in between. Germline assignment: CDR1 SGHDN and CDR2 FVKESK. The CDR3 is 15 residues long. The CDR3 is CASSLRRSDRETQYF. The DNA for the CDR3 is TGTGCCAGCAGCCTTAGGCGGAGTGATCGGGAGACCCAGTACTTC.

This clone has just a few counts. This sample includes further DNA sequences coding for the same CDR3. The genes are TRBV5-1 and TRBJ2-7; 10 nucleotides agree with TRBD2. The CDR3 has 14 amino acids. Trimming removed 4 bases from V and 2 bases from J; junction bases left unmatched: 3. Germline V CDR1 and CDR2: SGHRS, YFSETQ. CDR3 nucleotide sequence: TGCGCCAGCAGCGTGGGACTAGCGCCCTACGAGCAGTACTTC. This sequence encodes CASSVGLAPYEQYF.

The J gene is TRBJ2-5, the V gene TRBV7-9, with 10 bases aligning to TRBD1. CDR1 is SEHNR, CDR2 FQNEAQ, per germline (reference sequence). V lost 5 bases, J lost 5 bases, and 5 bases stayed unmatched. The CDR3 has 14 residues. CDR3 sequence reads: CASSQPDRGETQYF. The CDR3 coding sequence is TGTGCCAGCAGCCAACCGGACAGGGGGGAGACCCAGTACTTC.

In this sample, this clone turned up once. CDR3 loop: CASSPGQGTTQYF. CDR3 DNA sequence: TGCGCCAGCAGTCCGGGACAGGGGACCACCCAGTACTTC. The chain joins TRBV5-1 to TRBJ2-5; 10 nucleotides agree with TRBD1. Germline V gene lookup returns CDR1 SGHRS and CDR2 YFSETQ. The CDR3 runs to 13 residues. J lost 8 bases, V lost 5 bases, and 6 bases had no gene match.

The V call is TRBV18, the J call TRBJ2-1; 7 bases are shared with TRBD2. The CDR3 is made up of 15 amino acids. V shed 2 bases and J 10 bases; nucleotides not matched to a gene: 11. Germline CDR1 and CDR2: KGHSH and LQKENI. Here the CDR3 reads CASSPEATSSREQFF. CDR3 nucleotide sequence: TGTGCCAGCTCACCAGAGGCGACTAGCTCGAGAGAGCAGTTCTTC.

The genes are TRBV7-9 and TRBJ2-1; 13 nucleotides line up with TRBD2. Germline V gene data show CDR1 as SEHNR and CDR2 as FQNEAQ (reference sequence). V was pared by 5 bases and J by 9 bases, with 13 bases of the junction left unmatched. The CDR3 has 17 residues. The CDR3 loop reads CASSMYYTSGRASEQFF. CDR3 DNA: TGTGCCAGCAGCATGTATTATACTAGCGGGAGGGCCAGTGAGCAGTTCTTC.

The CDR3 DNA is TGTGCCAGCAGCCGGACAGGCGATAGTCAGCCCCAGCATTTT. Its translation is CASSRTGDSQPQHF. V usage is TRBV13 and J usage is TRBJ1-5; 7 nucleotides line up with TRBD1. There are 14 residues in the CDR3. The germline CDR1 and CDR2 sequences are PRHDT and FYEKMQ (reference sequence). V gave up 5 bases and J gave up 6 bases; unmatched junction bases: 7.

The J gene is TRBJ2-2, the V gene TRBV19; no clear D. This CDR3 region has 14 residues. The V gene's germline CDR1 is LNHDA and CDR2 SQIVND (reference sequence). The ends were cut back, 6 bases at V and 1 base at J, with 9 bases in the middle. CDR3 coding DNA: TGTGCCAGTAGGTCTGTTGGGAACACCGGGGAGCTGTTTTTT. Translating it yields CASRSVGNTGELFF.

V gene TRBV18 combines with J gene TRBJ2-2; the D is unclear. This CDR3 contains 14 residues. CDR1 is KGHSH and CDR2 is LQKENI in the germline V gene. Trimming stripped 3 bases from V and 5 bases from J, with 10 bases between. In DNA, the CDR3 is TGTGCCAGCTCACCTTCTCAGACTACCGGGGAGCTGTTTTTT. Translation: CASSPSQTTGELFF.

This rearrangement joins TRBV10-3 to TRBJ1-3, with D possibly TRBD1 on 5 matching bases. Trimming removed 8 bases at V and 0 bases at J, with 14 bases between. Germline V gives CDR1 ENHRY, CDR2 SYGVKD. CDR3 size: 15 residues. CDR3 nucleotide sequence: TGTGCCATCCGCGGGACCTCCATCTCTGGAAACACCATATATTTT. Protein: CAIRGTSISGNTIYF.

The table lists this clone with a count of one. The chain couples TRBV30 to TRBJ2-3; perhaps TRBD2 as D (5 bases). This CDR3 has 16 amino acids. Germline-derived CDR1 and CDR2 are GTSNPN and SVGIG (reference sequence). Trimming removed 0 bases from V and 2 bases from J, with 15 bases in between. CDR3 DNA: TGTGCCTGGAGTGTACAACTAGGGAGACACACAGATACGCAGTATTTT. It specifies CAWSVQLGRHTDTQYF.

The chain recombines TRBV28 with TRBJ1-2; D ambiguous. V shed 2 bases and J shed 8 bases, with 12 bases lying between them. Germline V lookup: CDR1 MDHEN, CDR2 SYDVKM. This CDR3 is 13 amino acids long. DNA of the CDR3: TGTGCCAGCAGTTTAATCCATTCCGGGGGCTACACCTTC. It encodes CASSLIHSGGYTF.